The clone carrying this T cell receptor beta chain has a handful of counts. The sample comes from a study of blood T cell repertoires in COVID-19. About the research overall: Donors in the United States, Italy and Spain gave samples during acute or convalescent COVID-19.

The CDR3 is 17 amino acids. Germline V gives CDR1 SNHLY, CDR2 FYNNEI. V lost 2 bases to trimming and J lost 7 bases; unmatched junction nucleotides: 11. Generated by immunoSEQ multiplex PCR, the TCRdb table keeps only in-frame clones and is missing some. The top ten hold approximately 4% of the sample, which has 200,000 to 250,000 clones, approximately 79% seen once. Sequenced input: peripheral blood. The chain carries TRBV2 and TRBJ1-6; 7 positions agree with TRBD1. This TCR derives from a woman between 40 and 55 years old with active or convalescent COVID-19. The CDR3 nucleotides read TGTGCCAGCAGTGAATCCCCCTACAGGGGCCGAAATTCACCCCTCCACTTT. Protein: CASSESPYRGRNSPLHF.